The 12 T cell receptor beta chains listed next were all sequenced from one sample in a study of blood T cells in healthy people across ages (dated by TCRdb to 2015 to 2017). Libraries were made using 5' RACE. A second PCR of 7 to 11 cycles was run with a J-beta primer mix and a sample-barcoded 5' primer. The public sequencing data were trimmed at Q25 with fastp and processed into clonotypes with MiXCR by TCRdb, which kept only in-frame beta chains. Each CDR3 protein appears once, grouped with its most common genes and DNA. This sample comprises 1.5 million to 2 million distinct CDR3 sequences, about two fifths of them detected only once. The ten largest clones take up roughly 23% of the sample. What was sequenced was blood. These receptors were collected from a human donor in good health.

This clonotype was seen just once. A read error may account for a junction end that differs from germline. The chain joins TRBV4-3 to TRBJ2-3; weak D call: TRBD2 (6 bases). Germline V gene lookup returns CDR1 LGHNA and CDR2 YSLEER. There are 14 residues in the CDR3. In nucleotides, the CDR3 is TGCACCAGCAGCCAAGAGTGGGACTCTGATACGCAGTATTTT. This gives the protein CTSSQEWDSDTQYF.

This clonotype was found many times. The chain links TRBV5-1 to TRBJ2-7, with D unresolved. This CDR3 comprises 12 residues. Germline-derived CDR1 and CDR2 are SGHRS and YFSETQ. The germline V and J ends were trimmed by 4 bases and 4 bases, with 9 bases remaining between them. This CDR3 is CASSLQPYEQYF. The CDR3 nucleotides are TGCGCCAGCAGCCTGCAGCCGTACGAGCAGTACTTC.

The chain employs TRBV29-1 and TRBJ1-2; 7 bases map to TRBD1. The CDR3 sequence is 12 residues long. Looked up from germline, CDR1 is SQVTM and CDR2 is ANQGSEA. Germline trimming cut 7 bases from V and 4 bases from J; bases unmatched to any gene: 6. The CDR3 DNA sequence: TGCAGCGCCCCGGGACAGATCTATGGCTACACCTTC. Protein product: CSAPGQIYGYTF.

Only a few counts were recorded for this clonotype. The genes are TRBV4-3 and TRBJ2-3; the D gene is possibly TRBD2 (7 bases). The V gene's germline CDR1 is LGHNA and CDR2 YSLEER. V lost 5 bases and J 6 bases, leaving 21 bases between the germline ends. The CDR3 totals 16 residues. CDR3 region: CASSTDTGGTPDTQYF. The CDR3, as DNA: TGCGCCAGCAGCACTGACACGGGGGGCACTCCTGATACGCAGTATTTT.

Only a few counts were recorded for this clonotype. V gene TRBV24-1 combines with J gene TRBJ2-1; a weak D match, TRBD2 (5 bases). This CDR3 is built from 16 residues. Trimming pared 4 bases from V and 8 bases from J, leaving 20 bases between. The germline gives CDR1 KGHDR, CDR2 SFDVKD. Here the CDR3 reads CATSDKSGPHGDEQFF. The CDR3 coding sequence is TGTGCCACCAGTGACAAATCCGGGCCCCACGGGGATGAGCAGTTCTTC.

The genes are TRBV7-2 and TRBJ2-7; tentative D call: TRBD1 (5 bases). CDR1 and CDR2 from the germline V gene are SGHTA and FQGNSA. This CDR3 is 15 amino acids long. Trimming took off 6 bases at V and 0 bases at J, with 15 bases between the two ends. CDR3 nucleotides: TGTGCCAGCAGTTCACAGGCCGCAAGCTCCTACGAGCAGTACTTC. It translates to CASSSQAASSYEQYF.

Notes on this clonotype: This may stem from a read error, because a much larger clone lies one nucleotide away. The rearrangement uses TRBV28 and TRBJ1-2; D remains ambiguous. V lost 7 bases and J lost 7, with 13 bases in between. CDR1 is MDHEN and CDR2 is SYDVKM in the germline V gene. CDR3 length equals 12 residues. CDR3 bases: TGTGCCAGCACCCGGGGTTACTGTGGCTACACCTTC. Its protein is CASTRGYCGYTF.

The chain is built from TRBV7-2 and TRBJ2-1, with TRBD2 matching 13 bases. V lost 4 bases, J lost 5 bases, and 5 bases stayed unmatched. In germline, CDR1 is SGHTA, CDR2 FQGNSA. There are 16 residues in the CDR3. CDR3 DNA sequence: TGTGCCAGCAGCTCGACTAGCGGGGGGCCCCACAATGAGCAGTTCTTC. Its protein is CASSSTSGGPHNEQFF. The full variable domain, rest sourced from reference TRBV7-2 and TRBJ2-1, is GAGVSQSPSNKVTEKGKDVELRCDPISGHTALYWYRQSLGQGLEFLIYFQGNSAPDKSGLPSDRFSAERTGGSVSTLTIQRTQQEDSAVYLCASSSTSGGPHNEQFFGPGTRLTVL.

The rearrangement uses TRBV20-1 and TRBJ2-3; no reliable D call. V was trimmed by 3 bases and J by 1 base, leaving 11 bases between them. There are 14 residues in the CDR3. CDR1 DFQATT and CDR2 SNEGSKA come from the germline V gene (reference sequence). The CDR3 sequence is CSARDPKGTDTQYF. The CDR3 nucleotides read TGCAGTGCTAGGGATCCAAAGGGCACAGATACGCAGTATTTT.

This clonotype was recorded a few times. The V gene is TRBV29-1, the J gene TRBJ1-2, with no clear D. V dropped 4 bases and J dropped 7 bases, with 13 bases sitting between them. From germline, CDR1 is SQVTM and CDR2 ANQGSEA. The CDR3 sequence is 12 residues long. The chain's CDR3 is CSVGEGEGGYTF. The CDR3 DNA follows: TGCAGCGTTGGAGAGGGCGAAGGTGGCTACACCTTC.

The CDR3 sequence: CASSPRESNTGELFF. The CDR3 nucleotides are TGTGCCAGCAGCCCCAGGGAGTCGAACACCGGGGAGCTGTTTTTT. The chain is built from TRBV7-3 and TRBJ2-2, with D possibly called TRBD1 or TRBD2 (5 bases each). CDR3 size: 15 residues. Trimming cost V 5 bases and J 0 bases, with 10 bases left between them. Germline V CDR1 and CDR2: SGHTA, FQGTGA. Using reference TRBV7-3 and TRBJ2-2 for the parts outside the CDR3, the full variable domain is GAGVSQTPSNKVTEKGKYVELRCDPISGHTALYWYRQSLGQGPEFLIYFQGTGAADDSGLPNDRFFAVRPEGSVSTLKIQRTERGDSAVYLCASSPRESNTGELFFGEGSRLTVL.

On this clonotype itself: A much larger clone differs from this one at a single base, so this may be a read error. V gene TRBV4-2 combines with J gene TRBJ1-2; D is undetermined. V lost 7 bases, J lost 7 bases, and 10 bases lay in between. The CDR3 runs 11 residues. CDR1 and CDR2 (germline): LGHNA, YNFKEQ. DNA of the CDR3: TGTGCCAGCAACTCGTGTGGTGGCTACACCTTC. Its translation: CASNSCGGYTF.